Detailed here is one TCR beta chain. The data derive from a study of blood T cell repertoires in COVID-19. The V end was cut by 1 base, the J end by 6 bases, with 9 bases between. CDR1 and CDR2 (germline): LGHDT, YNNKEL (reference sequence). The CDR3 has 13 amino acids. Sequencing was performed with immunoSEQ multiplex PCR; in TCRdb, only in-frame clones are kept and a portion is missing. Of about 180,000 clones listed, roughly 84% are singletons. This clonotype was obtained from a woman in her 50s with COVID-19, enrolled during active disease. V gene TRBV3-1 (or the pseudogene TRBV3-2) combines with J gene TRBJ1-2; no clear D gene. The sample comprised peripheral blood. CDR3 sequence: CASSQVGGDGYTF. The CDR3 DNA reads as TGTGCCAGCAGCCAAGTTGGAGGAGATGGCTACACCTTC.